This TCR beta chain derives from a study of blood T cells in healthy people across ages. This clonotype was seen only a few times. The second PCR ran roughly 7 to 12 cycles with a sample-barcoded 5' primer and J-beta primers. TCRdb re-called the 5' RACE reads with MiXCR, one entry per CDR3 protein. Of 1.5 million to 2 million distinct CDR3 sequences listed, under 30% are singletons. The source of this sequence is a woman between 25 and 40 years old in good health. Input material: blood.

This CDR3 is CSARLPSTDTQYF. CDR3 sequence (DNA): TGCAGTGCTAGACTACCTAGCACAGATACGCAGTATTTT. V gene TRBV20-1 combines with J gene TRBJ2-3, with D hard to call. V was pared by 2 bases and J by 0 bases, with 6 bases between. CDR3 length equals 13 residues. Per the germline V gene, CDR1 is DFQATT and CDR2 is SNEGSKA (reference sequence).